This entry is about one T cell receptor beta chain. Its antigen is currently unknown. The data were taken from a study of cytomegalovirus exposure and HLA in healthy donors. General study findings and limits: Most sequenced TCRs were rare (though some public TCRs occurred in many donors). Some V segments, including TRBV6-2 and TRBV6-3, were excluded as indistinguishable.

This CDR3 contains 12 residues. The germline CDR1 and CDR2 sequences are MGHDK and SYGVNS. J gave up 8 bases and V 9 bases, and 9 bases lay outside the gene matches. PCR primers comprised 60 Vbeta and 13 Jbeta primers. Method: immunoSEQ multiplex PCR; TCRdb's copy keeps in-frame clones and lacks some. The table includes about 150,000 clones, roughly 63% detected once. Material for sequencing was PBMCs. This rearrangement joins TRBV25-1 to TRBJ1-2; 7 bases agree with TRBD1. The TCR comes from a woman between 55 and 75 years old in good health and CMV-seropositive. The CDR3 DNA reads TGTGCCAGTCAAGGGGGCTTCGGGGGCTACACCTTC. Translation: CASQGGFGGYTF.